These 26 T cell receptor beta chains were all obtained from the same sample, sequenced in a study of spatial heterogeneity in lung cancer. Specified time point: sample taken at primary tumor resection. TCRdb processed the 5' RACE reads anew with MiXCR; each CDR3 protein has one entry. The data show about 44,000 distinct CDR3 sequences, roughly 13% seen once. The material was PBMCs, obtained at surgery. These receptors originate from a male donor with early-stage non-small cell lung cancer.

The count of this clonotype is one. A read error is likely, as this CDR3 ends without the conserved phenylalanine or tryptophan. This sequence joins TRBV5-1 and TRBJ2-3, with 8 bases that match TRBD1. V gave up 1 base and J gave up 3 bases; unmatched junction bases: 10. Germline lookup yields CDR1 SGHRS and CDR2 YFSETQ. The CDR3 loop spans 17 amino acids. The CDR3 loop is CASSLIETGVGTDTQYL. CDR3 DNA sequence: TGCGCCAGCAGCTTGATAGAGACAGGGGTTGGGACAGATACGCAGTATTTA.

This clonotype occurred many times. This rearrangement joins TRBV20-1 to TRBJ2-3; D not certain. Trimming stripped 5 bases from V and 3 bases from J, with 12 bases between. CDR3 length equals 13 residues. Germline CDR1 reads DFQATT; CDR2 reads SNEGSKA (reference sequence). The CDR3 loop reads CSAAWDGTDTQYF. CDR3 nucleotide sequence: TGCAGTGCTGCATGGGATGGAACAGATACGCAGTATTTT.

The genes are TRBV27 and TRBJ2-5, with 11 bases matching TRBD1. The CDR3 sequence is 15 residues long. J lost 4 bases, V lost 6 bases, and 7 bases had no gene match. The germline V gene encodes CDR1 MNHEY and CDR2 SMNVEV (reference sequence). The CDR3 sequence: CASSLGQGASETQYF. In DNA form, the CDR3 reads TGTGCCAGCAGCCTTGGACAGGGGGCTTCAGAGACCCAGTACTTC.

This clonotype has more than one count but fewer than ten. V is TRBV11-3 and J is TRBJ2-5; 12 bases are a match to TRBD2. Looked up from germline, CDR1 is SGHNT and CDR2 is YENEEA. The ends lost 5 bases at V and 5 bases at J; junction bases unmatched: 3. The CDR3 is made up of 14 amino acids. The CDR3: CASSAGTSGETQYF. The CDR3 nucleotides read TGTGCCAGCAGCGCCGGGACTAGCGGGGAGACCCAGTACTTC.

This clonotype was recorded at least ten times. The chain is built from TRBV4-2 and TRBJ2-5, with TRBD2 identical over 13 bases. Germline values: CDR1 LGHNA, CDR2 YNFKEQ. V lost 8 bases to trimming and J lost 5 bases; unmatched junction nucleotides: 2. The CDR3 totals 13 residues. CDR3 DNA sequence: TGTGCCAGCGGACTAGCGGGGGAGGAGACCCAGTACTTC. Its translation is CASGLAGEETQYF.

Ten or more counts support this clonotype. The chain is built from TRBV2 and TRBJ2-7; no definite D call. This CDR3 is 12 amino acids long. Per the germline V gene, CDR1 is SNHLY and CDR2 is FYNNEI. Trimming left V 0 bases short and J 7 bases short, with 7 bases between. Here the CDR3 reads CASSEALREQYF. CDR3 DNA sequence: TGTGCCAGCAGTGAAGCGCTGAGGGAGCAGTACTTC.

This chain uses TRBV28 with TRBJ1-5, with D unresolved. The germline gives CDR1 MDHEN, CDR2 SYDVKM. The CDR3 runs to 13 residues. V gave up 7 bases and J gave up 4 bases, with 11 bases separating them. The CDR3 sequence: CASNRGRNQPQHF. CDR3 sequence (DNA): TGTGCCAGCAATCGGGGTAGGAATCAGCCCCAGCATTTT.

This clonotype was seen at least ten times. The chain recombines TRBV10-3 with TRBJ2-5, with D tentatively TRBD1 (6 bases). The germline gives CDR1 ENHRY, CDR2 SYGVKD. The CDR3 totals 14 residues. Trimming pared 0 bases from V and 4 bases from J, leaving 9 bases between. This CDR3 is CAISESVGGETQYF. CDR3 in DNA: TGTGCCATCAGTGAGTCCGTAGGGGGAGAGACCCAGTACTTC.

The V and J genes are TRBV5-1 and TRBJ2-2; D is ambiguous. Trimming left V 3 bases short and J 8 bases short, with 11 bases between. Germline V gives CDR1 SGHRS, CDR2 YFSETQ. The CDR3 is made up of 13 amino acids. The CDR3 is CASSSRTSGELFF. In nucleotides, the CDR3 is TGCGCCAGCAGCTCCCGGACCTCTGGGGAGCTGTTTTTT. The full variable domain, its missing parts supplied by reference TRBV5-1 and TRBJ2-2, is KAGVTQTPRYLIKTRGQQVTLSCSPISGHRSVSWYQQTPGQGLQFLFEYFSETQRNKGNFPGRFSGRQFSNSRSEMNVSTLELGDSALYLCASSSRTSGELFFGEGSRLTVL.

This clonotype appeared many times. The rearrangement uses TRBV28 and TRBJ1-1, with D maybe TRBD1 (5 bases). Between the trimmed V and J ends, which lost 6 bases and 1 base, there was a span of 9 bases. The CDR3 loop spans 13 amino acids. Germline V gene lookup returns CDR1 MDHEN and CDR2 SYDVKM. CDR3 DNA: TGTGCCAGCAGCATTGGACAGAACACTGAAGCTTTCTTT. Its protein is CASSIGQNTEAFF.

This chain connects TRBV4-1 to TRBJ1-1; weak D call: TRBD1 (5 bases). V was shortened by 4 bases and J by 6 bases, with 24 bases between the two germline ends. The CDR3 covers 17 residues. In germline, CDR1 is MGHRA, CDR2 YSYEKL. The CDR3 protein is CASSPGAGSLVSAEAFF. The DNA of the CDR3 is TGCGCCAGCAGCCCCGGAGCAGGGAGCCTTGTCTCGGCTGAAGCTTTCTTT.

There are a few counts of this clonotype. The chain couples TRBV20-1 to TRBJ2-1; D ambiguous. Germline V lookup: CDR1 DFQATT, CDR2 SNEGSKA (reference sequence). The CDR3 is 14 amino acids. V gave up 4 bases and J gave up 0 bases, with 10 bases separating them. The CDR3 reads CSAKALSSYNEQFF. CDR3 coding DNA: TGCAGTGCTAAGGCCCTGAGCTCCTACAATGAGCAGTTCTTC.

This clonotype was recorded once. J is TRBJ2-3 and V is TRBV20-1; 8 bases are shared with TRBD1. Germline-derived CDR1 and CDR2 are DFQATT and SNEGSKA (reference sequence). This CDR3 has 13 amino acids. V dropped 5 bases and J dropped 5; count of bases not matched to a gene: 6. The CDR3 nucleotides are TGCAGTGCTGATCAGGGGGCCGTAGATACGCAGTATTTT. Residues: CSADQGAVDTQYF.

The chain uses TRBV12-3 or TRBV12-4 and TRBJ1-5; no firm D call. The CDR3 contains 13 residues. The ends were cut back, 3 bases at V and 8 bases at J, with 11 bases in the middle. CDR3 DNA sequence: TGTGCCAGCAGTTTGAGGGCTTGGGAGCCCCAGCATTTT. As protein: CASSLRAWEPQHF.

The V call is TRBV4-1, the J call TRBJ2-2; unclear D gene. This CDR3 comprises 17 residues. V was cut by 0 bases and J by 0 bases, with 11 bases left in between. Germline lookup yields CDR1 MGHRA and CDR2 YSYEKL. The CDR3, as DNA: TGCGCCAGCAGCCAAGAGGTCAGGTTCGCGAACACCGGGGAGCTGTTTTTT. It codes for CASSQEVRFANTGELFF.

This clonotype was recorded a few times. Here the CDR3 reads CASSIGSGNQPQHF. CDR3 nucleotide sequence: TGTGCCAGTAGTATAGGGTCGGGCAATCAGCCCCAGCATTTT. The V and J genes are TRBV19 and TRBJ1-5, with D uncertain. The V end lost 1 base, the J end lost 2 bases, and 6 bases lay between the germline ends. This CDR3 spans 14 amino acids. Germline assignment: CDR1 LNHDA and CDR2 SQIVND (reference sequence).

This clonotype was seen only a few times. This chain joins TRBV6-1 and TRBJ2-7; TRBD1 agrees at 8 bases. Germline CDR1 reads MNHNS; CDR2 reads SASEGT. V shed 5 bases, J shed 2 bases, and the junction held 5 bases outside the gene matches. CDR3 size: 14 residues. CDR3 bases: TGTGCCAGCAGTCCCAGACAGGGGCCCTACGAGCAGTACTTC. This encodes CASSPRQGPYEQYF.

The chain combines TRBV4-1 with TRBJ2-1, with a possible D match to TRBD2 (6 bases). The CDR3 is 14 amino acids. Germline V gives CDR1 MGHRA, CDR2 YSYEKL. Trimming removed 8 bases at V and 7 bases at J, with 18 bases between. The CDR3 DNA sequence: TGCGCCAGCGGATTGGGTACCCGGGGGAATGAGCAGTTCTTC. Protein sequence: CASGLGTRGNEQFF.

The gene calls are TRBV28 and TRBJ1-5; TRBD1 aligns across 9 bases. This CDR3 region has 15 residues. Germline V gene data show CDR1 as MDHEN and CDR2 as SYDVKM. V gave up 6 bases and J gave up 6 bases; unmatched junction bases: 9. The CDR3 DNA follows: TGTGCCAGCAGCGAACAGGGGGCCGGTGGTCAGCCCCAGCATTTT. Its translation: CASSEQGAGGQPQHF.

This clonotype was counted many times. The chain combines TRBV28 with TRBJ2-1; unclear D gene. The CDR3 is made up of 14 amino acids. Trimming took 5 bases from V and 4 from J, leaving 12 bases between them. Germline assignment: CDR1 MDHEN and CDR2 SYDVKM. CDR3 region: CASSLRADYNEQFF. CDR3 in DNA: TGTGCCAGCAGTCTCCGGGCAGATTACAATGAGCAGTTCTTC.

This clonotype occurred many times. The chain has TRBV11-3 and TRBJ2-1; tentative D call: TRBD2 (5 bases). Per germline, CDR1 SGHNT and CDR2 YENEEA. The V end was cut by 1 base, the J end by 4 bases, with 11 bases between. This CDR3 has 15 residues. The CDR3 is CASSLGGANYNEQFF. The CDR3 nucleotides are TGTGCCAGCAGCTTAGGGGGAGCTAATTACAATGAGCAGTTCTTC. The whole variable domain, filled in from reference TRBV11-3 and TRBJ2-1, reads EAGVVQSPRYKIIEKKQPVAFWCNPISGHNTLYWYLQNLGQGPELLIRYENEEAVDDSQLPKDRFSAERLKGVDSTLKIQPAELGDSAVYLCASSLGGANYNEQFFGPGTRLTVL.

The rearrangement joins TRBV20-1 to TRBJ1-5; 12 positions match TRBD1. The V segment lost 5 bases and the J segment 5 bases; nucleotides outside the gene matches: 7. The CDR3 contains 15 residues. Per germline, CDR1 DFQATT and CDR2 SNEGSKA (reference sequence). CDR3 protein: CSALGTGGSDQPQHF. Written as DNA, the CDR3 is TGCAGTGCTCTCGGGACAGGGGGCTCTGATCAGCCCCAGCATTTT.

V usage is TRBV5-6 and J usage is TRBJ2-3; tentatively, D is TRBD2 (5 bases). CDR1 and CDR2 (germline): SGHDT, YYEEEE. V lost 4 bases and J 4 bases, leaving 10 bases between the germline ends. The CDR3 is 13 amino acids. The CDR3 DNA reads TGTGCCAGCAGCCGGCCGGAGGCAGATACGCAGTATTTT. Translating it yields CASSRPEADTQYF.

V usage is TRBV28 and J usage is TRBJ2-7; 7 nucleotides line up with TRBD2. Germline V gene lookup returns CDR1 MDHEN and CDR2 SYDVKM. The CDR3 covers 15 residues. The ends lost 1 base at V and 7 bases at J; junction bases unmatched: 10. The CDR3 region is CASSLFAREQREQYF. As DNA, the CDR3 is TGTGCCAGCAGTTTATTTGCGCGGGAGCAGCGGGAGCAGTACTTC.

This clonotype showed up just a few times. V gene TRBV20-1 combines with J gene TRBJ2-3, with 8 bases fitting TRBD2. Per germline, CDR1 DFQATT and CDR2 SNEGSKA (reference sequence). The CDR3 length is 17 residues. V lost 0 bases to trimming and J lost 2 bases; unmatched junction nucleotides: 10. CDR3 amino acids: CSARDRVAGGATDTQYF. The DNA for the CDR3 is TGCAGTGCTAGAGATCGGGTCGCGGGAGGCGCCACAGATACGCAGTATTTT.

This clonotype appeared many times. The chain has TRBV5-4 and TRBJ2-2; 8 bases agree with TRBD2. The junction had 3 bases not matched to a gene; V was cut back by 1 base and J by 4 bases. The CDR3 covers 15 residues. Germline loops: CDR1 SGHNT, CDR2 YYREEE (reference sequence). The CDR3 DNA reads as TGTGCCAGCAGCTTGATTAGCGGGACCACCGGGGAGCTGTTTTTT. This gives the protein CASSLISGTTGELFF.